The sequence of this T cell receptor (beta chain) was determined in a study of blood T cell repertoires in COVID-19 (dated by TCRdb to about 2020). With regard to the full study: Samples from collaborators originated in the United States, Italy and Spain and spanned both the acute and convalescent phases of COVID-19. The samples were drawn from two sources: the first 160 participants of the ongoing ImmuneRACE study, and 1,200 or so subjects contributed by 6 global collaborators. The dataset comprised deeply sampled blood TCRbeta repertoires from subjects exposed to, actively infected with, or recovered from COVID-19. A freely available public database, intended as a resource for researchers studying the immune response to SARS-CoV-2, is where the repertoires were released. The prospective study material was composed of cDNA or gDNA derived from T cells, B-cell-depleted T cells, or PBMCs. Where available, HLA class I and class II types were taken from metadata supplied by the sample provider and were not determined by assay-based typing. Sample metadata almost always included a de-identified subject ID, COVID-19 status, age in years and sex. General findings and caveats noted by the study authors: The amount of clinical and demographic metadata varied by source and participant and was provided uncurated.

At one collaborating source in Seattle, patients were enrolled during active infection and were followed longitudinally through the course of disease. The collaborating institutions used their own protocols to collect whole blood in K2EDTA tubes. Collaborator samples were shipped for TCRbeta analysis as frozen whole blood, isolated PBMCs, or DNA extracted from either sample type. This clone was recorded only once. Its specific antigen is unknown. Base-call qualities are not available, and no considerably larger clone is one nucleotide away. Including the terminal cysteine and phenylalanine, the CDR3 comprises 13 residues. Only the CDR3 part of the read is kept: 39 bases, read in frame from the first base. For CDR1 and CDR2, the germline V gene (reference sequence) lists GTSNPN and SVGIG. V is cut by 2 bases and J by 4 bases, and the space between the germline ends is 12 bases. The immunoSEQ Assay, a bias-controlled multiplex PCR, was used to amplify TCRbeta CDR3 regions from genomic DNA. The source study handled its data this way. The number of nucleated cells in each sample was estimated by amplification of reference gene primers within the assay. To quantify the absolute abundance of each unique TCRbeta CDR3 rearrangement, sequence reads were collapsed and filtered. For each sample, productive Simpson clonality was calculated as the square root of Simpson's diversity index across productive rearrangements. Imported from immuneACCESS, the table was reduced by TCRdb to in-frame sequences with V and J called. These copies leave out some clones; in studies compared against another copy, an unresolved V gene accounts for under half, and the cause of the remainder is not known. For V, J and clone size, that table is used; D and trimming come from the DNA. The sample yields about 150,000 clones; roughly 91% were counted once. The leading ten clones occupy around 5% of the sample.

The TCR was taken from a young man with COVID-19, enrolled during active disease. The sequence is built from TRBV30 and TRBJ2-7; TRBD2 is a possible D gene, resting on 6 matching bases. The specimen sequenced was peripheral blood. This receptor carries the CDR3 CAWSPGVNYEQYF. Read as DNA, the sequence is TGTGCCTGGAGTCCGGGGGTGAATTACGAGCAGTACTTC.